This T cell receptor (beta chain) is from a study of blood T cells in healthy people across ages. CDR1 and CDR2 from the germline V gene are DFQATT and SNEGSKA (reference sequence). The CDR3 has 13 residues. Then a second PCR, running roughly 7 to 12 cycles, was carried out with a sample-barcoded 5' primer and a J-beta primer mix. A template-switch adaptor with 12 random nucleotides tagged each cDNA molecule. TCRdb recomputed calls from the 5' RACE reads with MiXCR, one row per CDR3 protein. The data hold about 590,000 distinct CDR3 sequences, with approximately 30% observed a single time. As regards this clonotype: Its antigen is currently unknown. Germline and junction disagree at one end, which may indicate a read error.

General study points: It was held that the diversity estimates obtained from one million T cells were underestimates. The study lacked donor CMV status, which possibly confounded expanded clonotype changes.

The genes are TRBV20-1 and TRBJ2-1; D call uncertain. Source material: blood. The TCR was taken from a woman aged 80 or over in good health. In DNA, the CDR3 is TGCAGTGTTAGAGGAATAGCATACAATGAGCAGTTCTTC. Amino acids: CSVRGIAYNEQFF.